One sample yielded the 2 T cell receptor beta chains listed below, sequenced in a study of blood T cell repertoires in COVID-19. This table comes from immunoSEQ multiplex PCR, and its TCRdb copy is limited to in-frame clones, with some not included. The top ten clones hold approximately 3.8% of a sample with 300,000 or so clones, about 82% of them seen once. Input material: peripheral blood. The receptors stem from a woman aged 45-65 years with active or convalescent COVID-19.

This chain connects TRBV5-6 to TRBJ2-5, with D possibly being TRBD1 (6 bases). The ends were cut back, 4 bases at V and 4 bases at J, with 11 bases in the middle. Germline V gene data show CDR1 as SGHDT and CDR2 as YYEEEE. This CDR3 region has 13 residues. CDR3 residues: CASSLQGTETQYF. The CDR3 DNA sequence: TGTGCCAGCAGCCTACAGGGTACAGAGACCCAGTACTTC.

This rearrangement joins TRBV5-4 to TRBJ2-3, with D hard to call. The CDR3 runs 12 residues. V was trimmed by 2 bases and J by 2 bases, leaving 3 bases between them. Germline-derived CDR1 and CDR2 are SGHNT and YYREEE (reference sequence). DNA of the CDR3: TGTGCCAGCAGCTTCCACACAGATACGCAGTATTTT. It specifies CASSFHTDTQYF.